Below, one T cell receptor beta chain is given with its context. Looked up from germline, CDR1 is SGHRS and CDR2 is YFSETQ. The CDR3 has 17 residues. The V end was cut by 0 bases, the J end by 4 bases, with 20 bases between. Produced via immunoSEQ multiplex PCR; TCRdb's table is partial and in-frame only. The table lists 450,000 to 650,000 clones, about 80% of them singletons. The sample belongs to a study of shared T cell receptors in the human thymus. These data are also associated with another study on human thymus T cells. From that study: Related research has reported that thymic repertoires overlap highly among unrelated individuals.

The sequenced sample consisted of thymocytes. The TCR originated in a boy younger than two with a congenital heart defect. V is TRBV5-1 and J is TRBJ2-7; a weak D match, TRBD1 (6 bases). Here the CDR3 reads CASSLVTGHRTGYEQYF. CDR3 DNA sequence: TGCGCCAGCAGCTTGGTGACGGGACATCGGACGGGTTACGAGCAGTACTTC.